This TCR beta chain was observed in a study of neoadjuvant anti-PD-1 for oral cavity cancer. Study overall: Non-progressing patients received a fourth nivolumab dose near day 43, then surgery on days 50-56.

Sequenced by immunoSEQ multiplex PCR; TCRdb stores in-frame clones only, minus some. The sample shows around 7,200 clones, approximately 60% of them seen only once. The time point was: after neoadjuvant nivolumab, at surgical resection. Patients were newly diagnosed with stage II-IVA oral cavity squamous cell carcinoma without prior systemic or radiation treatment. Germline-derived CDR1 and CDR2 are LNHDA and SQIVND (reference sequence). Trimming shortened V by 3 bases and J by 3 bases, and 14 bases separated the two germline ends. The CDR3 has 15 residues. Source: PBMCs, taken after nivolumab (anti-PD-1) treatment. This TCR was sampled from a person aged 40-85 years with oral cavity squamous cell carcinoma. V and J are TRBV19 and TRBJ1-2; D may be TRBD1 (5 bases). CDR3 nucleotide sequence: TGTGCCAGTAGTATCGGGGGATCGGGGCACTATGGCTACACCTTC. This translates into CASSIGGSGHYGYTF.